Listed here are 12 T cell receptor beta chains from one sample, sequenced in a study of T cell repertoires in cytomegalovirus infection. These receptors have no identified antigens. One entry per CDR3 protein results from TCRdb running MiXCR on the reads. The table records about 220,000 distinct CDR3 sequences, about 39% of them present only once. The material was CD8+ T cells from cultured PBMCs, obtained from culture after CMV antigen stimulation. These receptors were obtained from a human donor in good health (CMV status not recorded). Some clones in this sample may be carry-over from other donors' samples.

The J gene is TRBJ1-6, the V gene TRBV13; tentatively, D is TRBD1 (6 bases). Germline values: CDR1 PRHDT, CDR2 FYEKMQ (reference sequence). This CDR3 spans 16 amino acids. V shed 5 bases and J shed 0 bases, with 11 bases lying between them. This CDR3 reads CASSLRGSSYNSPLHF. The DNA for the CDR3 is TGTGCCAGCAGCCTGAGGGGGAGCTCCTATAATTCACCCCTCCACTTT.

This chain connects TRBV10-3 to TRBJ2-1, with D perhaps being TRBD1 or TRBD2 (5 bases each). V was pared by 0 bases and J by 6 bases, with 9 bases between. The CDR3 length is 14 residues. In germline, CDR1 is ENHRY, CDR2 SYGVKD. This CDR3 reads CAISESTGGNEQFF. In DNA form, the CDR3 reads TGTGCCATCAGTGAGTCGACTGGGGGCAATGAGCAGTTCTTC.

This clonotype was counted a few times. The V and J genes are TRBV7-3 and TRBJ2-3, with 8 nucleotides matching TRBD1. Germline values: CDR1 SGHTA, CDR2 FQGTGA. The CDR3 spans 16 residues. J was trimmed by 3 bases and V by 5 bases; bases with no gene match: 10. In nucleotides, the CDR3 is TGTGCCAGCAGCGGTGTAGGACAGGGTGGTACAGATACGCAGTATTTT. This codes for CASSGVGQGGTDTQYF.

V gene TRBV12-3 or TRBV12-4 combines with J gene TRBJ2-6; D remains unclear. V dropped 6 bases and J dropped 0 bases, with 9 bases sitting between them. The CDR3 extends over 15 amino acids. The CDR3 here is CASRPPGSGANVLTF. CDR3 DNA: TGTGCCAGCAGGCCTCCAGGCTCTGGGGCCAACGTCCTGACTTTC.

This clonotype appeared a few times. The chain has TRBV5-4 and TRBJ2-2; D is ambiguous. The germline gives CDR1 SGHNT, CDR2 YYREEE (reference sequence). This CDR3 has 14 amino acids. Trimming left V 4 bases short and J 2 bases short, with 9 bases between. CDR3 amino acids: CASSPRTNTGELFF. The CDR3 region has the DNA TGTGCCAGCAGCCCGAGGACCAACACCGGGGAGCTGTTTTTT.

The chain has TRBV7-9 and TRBJ1-5, with D perhaps matching TRBD1 (5 bases). The CDR3 runs 13 residues. CDR1 is SEHNR and CDR2 is FQNEAQ in the germline V gene (reference sequence). The CDR3 loop is CASQGLTNQPQHF. Written as DNA, the CDR3 is TGTGCTTCGCAGGGACTTACCAATCAGCCCCAGCATTTT.

The chain uses TRBV7-8 and TRBJ1-3; D unresolved. The length of the CDR3 is 14 residues. Germline V CDR1 and CDR2: SGHVS, FQNEAQ. Trimming left V 6 bases short and J 0 bases short, with 9 bases between. CDR3 sequence: CASRGGDSGNTIYF. The CDR3 DNA follows: TGTGCCAGCAGGGGTGGGGACTCTGGAAACACCATATATTTT.

This clonotype was observed a handful of times. The chain uses TRBV27 and TRBJ1-6, with 9 bases fitting TRBD1. The germline V gene has CDR1 MNHEY and CDR2 SMNVEV (reference sequence). The V segment lost 5 bases and the J segment 8 bases; nucleotides outside the gene matches: 4. This CDR3 is 14 amino acids long. The CDR3 DNA reads as TGTGCCAGCAGTCCCGGGACAGGGCATTCACCCCTCCACTTT. Protein: CASSPGTGHSPLHF.

The rearrangement links TRBV6-6 to TRBJ1-2; no clear D gene. CDR1 and CDR2 from the germline V gene are MNHNY and SVGAGI (reference sequence). This CDR3 has 15 amino acids. V was shortened by 5 bases and J by 4 bases, with 17 bases between the two germline ends. CDR3 DNA sequence: TGTGCCAGCAGTGAGGTAGATGGGGTGCTCTATGGCTACACCTTC. Amino acids: CASSEVDGVLYGYTF.

The chain links TRBV12-3 or TRBV12-4 to TRBJ2-1, with 7 bases fitting TRBD2. V lost 5 bases to trimming and J lost 6 bases; unmatched junction nucleotides: 4. The CDR3 consists of 13 residues. CDR3 in amino acids: CASSPGTTNEQFF. The DNA for the CDR3 is TGTGCCAGCAGTCCCGGGACTACCAATGAGCAGTTCTTC.

The gene calls are TRBV29-1 and TRBJ2-7; the D gene is possibly TRBD2 (6 bases). The V end was cut by 6 bases, the J end by 4 bases, with 13 bases between. CDR1 is SQVTM, CDR2 ANQGSEA, per germline. CDR3 length equals 12 residues. This CDR3 is CSVPGAPYEQYF. DNA of the CDR3: TGCAGCGTACCGGGAGCTCCTTACGAGCAGTACTTC.

This clonotype was counted only a few times. J is TRBJ2-7 and V is TRBV12-5; D uncertain. Trimming stripped 6 bases from V and 2 bases from J, with 5 bases between. The CDR3 is made up of 11 amino acids. CDR1 LGHNT and CDR2 FRNRAP come from the germline V gene. Here the CDR3 DNA reads TGTGCTAGTGGCCGGACCTACGAGCAGTACTTC. It encodes CASGRTYEQYF. The full variable domain, its missing parts supplied by reference TRBV12-5 and TRBJ2-7, is DARVTQTPRHKVTEMGQEVTMRCQPILGHNTVFWYRQTMMQGLELLAYFRNRAPLDDSGMPKDRFSAEMPDATLATLKIQPSEPRDSAVYFCASGRTYEQYFGPGTRLTVT.